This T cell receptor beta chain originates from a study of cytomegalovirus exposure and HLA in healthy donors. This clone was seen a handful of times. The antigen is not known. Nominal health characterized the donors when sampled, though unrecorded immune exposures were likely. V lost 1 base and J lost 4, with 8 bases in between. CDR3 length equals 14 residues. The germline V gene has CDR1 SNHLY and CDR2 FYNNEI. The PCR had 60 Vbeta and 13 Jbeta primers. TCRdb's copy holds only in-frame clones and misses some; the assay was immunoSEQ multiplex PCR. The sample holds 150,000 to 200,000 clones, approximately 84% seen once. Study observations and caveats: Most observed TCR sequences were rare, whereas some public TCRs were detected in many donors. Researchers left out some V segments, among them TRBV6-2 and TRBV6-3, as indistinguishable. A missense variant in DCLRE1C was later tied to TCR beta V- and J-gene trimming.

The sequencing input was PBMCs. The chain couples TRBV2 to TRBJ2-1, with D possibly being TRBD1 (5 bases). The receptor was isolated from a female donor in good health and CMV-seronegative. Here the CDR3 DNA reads TGTGCCAGCAGTGAAGGTCGACAGTACAATGAGCAGTTCTTC. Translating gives CASSEGRQYNEQFF. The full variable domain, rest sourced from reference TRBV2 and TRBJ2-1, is EPEVTQTPSHQVTQMGQEVILRCVPISNHLYFYWYRQILGQKVEFLVSFYNNEISEKSEIFDDQFSVERPDGSNFTLKIRSTKLEDSAMYFCASSEGRQYNEQFFGPGTRLTVL.